The present T cell receptor (beta chain) was sequenced within a study of blood T cell repertoires in COVID-19. In the study overall: Samples of COVID-19 (acute and convalescent) were obtained from the United States, Italy and Spain. The analysed material was cDNA or gDNA that came from T cells, B-cell-depleted T cells, or PBMCs.

V lost 6 bases and J 6 bases, leaving 15 bases between the germline ends. Germline V gene sequence: CDR1 MDHEN, CDR2 SYDVKM. This CDR3 region has 14 residues. Original processing methods: Quantification of nucleated cells was approximated via reference gene primer amplification. The data were produced by immunoSEQ multiplex PCR, yet TCRdb's version contains in-frame clones alone and is incomplete. D and trimming come from the DNA, and the V and J calls and clone size come from that table. The table includes 84,000 or so clones, around 85% detected once. The source material was peripheral blood. The V call is TRBV28, the J call TRBJ2-1, with a tentative D call TRBD1 (6 bases). The TCR sequence derives from a man in his sixties or seventies with acute or convalescent COVID-19. The CDR3 sequence is CASRGAGEINEQFF. The CDR3 DNA sequence: TGTGCCAGCAGAGGGGCAGGGGAGATCAATGAGCAGTTCTTC. Looking up the rest from reference TRBV28 and TRBJ2-1 gives the full variable domain: DVKVTQSSRYLVKRTGEKVFLECVQDMDHENMFWYRQDPGLGLRLIYFSYDVKMKEKGDIPEGYSVSREKKERFSLILESASTNQTSMYLCASRGAGEINEQFFGPGTRLTVL.